Below, one TCR beta chain is given with its context. Its cognate antigen has yet to be identified. There are no base qualities to consult, and no much larger clone falls within one base. The data stem from a study of blood T cell repertoires in COVID-19 (dated by TCRdb to 2020 to 2021). In terms of the full investigation: Collaborator samples came from the United States, Italy and Spain and covered acute and convalescent phases of COVID-19. The material from the prospective study consisted of cDNA or gDNA derived from T cells, B-cell-depleted T cells, or PBMCs. The dataset comprised deeply sampled blood TCRbeta repertoires from subjects exposed to, actively infected with, or recovered from COVID-19. The repertoires were released in a freely available public database intended as a resource for research on the immune response to SARS-CoV-2. Samples came from the ongoing ImmuneRACE study (first 160 participants) plus 1,254 subjects from 6 global collaborators. The sample metadata nearly always contained a de-identified subject ID, COVID-19 status, age in years and sex. Where available, HLA class I and class II types were obtained from metadata supplied by the sample provider rather than from assay-based typing. Results and caveats for the whole study, not just this receptor: The quantity of clinical and demographic metadata differed by source and by participant and was supplied without curation.

V has 3 bases trimmed and J has 7 bases trimmed; junction bases matching no gene number 4. The CDR3 contains 14 residues, cysteine and phenylalanine counted. Kept here is only the CDR3 DNA, which spans 42 bases and is read in frame from base 1. Reading the germline V gene gives CDR1 SGHTA and CDR2 FQGTGA. TCRbeta CDR3 regions were amplified from genomic DNA using the immunoSEQ Assay, a bias-controlled multiplex PCR. The paper's data handling went like this. Within the assay, amplification of reference gene primers was used to estimate how many nucleated cells each sample contained. To quantify the absolute abundance of each unique TCRbeta CDR3 rearrangement, sequence reads were collapsed and filtered. For each sample, productive Simpson clonality was calculated as the square root of Simpson's diversity index over productive rearrangements. Held by TCRdb, this immuneACCESS table contains in-frame sequences only and omits some clones. Under half of the omission traces to an unresolved V gene where checked; the cause of the rest is unknown. V and J calls plus clone size are reproduced from that table; the DNA served to infer D and trimming. The sample profile shows 150,000 to 200,000 clones; 85% to 95% of them were found once. The ten largest clones take up 1.5% to 2.5% of the sample.

In Seattle, one collaborating source enrolled patients while the infection was active and tracked those patients longitudinally over the course of disease. Collaborating institutions collected whole blood in K2EDTA tubes following their own protocols. For TCRbeta analysis, collaborator samples were shipped as frozen whole blood, as isolated PBMCs, or as DNA extracted from either sample type. Sequencing was done on a sample of peripheral blood. The TCR comes from an older woman with COVID-19, enrolled during active disease. The chain links TRBV7-3 with TRBJ1-4; 8 of the junction bases match TRBD1. CDR3 protein: CASSLDRASEKLFF. The sequence in DNA is TGTGCCAGCAGCTTGGACAGGGCATCTGAAAAACTGTTTTTT.